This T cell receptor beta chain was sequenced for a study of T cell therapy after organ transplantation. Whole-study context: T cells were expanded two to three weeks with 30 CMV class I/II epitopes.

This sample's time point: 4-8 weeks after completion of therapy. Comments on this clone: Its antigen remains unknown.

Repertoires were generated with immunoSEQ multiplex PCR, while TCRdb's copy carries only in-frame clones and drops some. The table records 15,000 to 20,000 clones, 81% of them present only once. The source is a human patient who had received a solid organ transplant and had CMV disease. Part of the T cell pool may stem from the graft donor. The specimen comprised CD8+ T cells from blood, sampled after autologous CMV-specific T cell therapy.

The CDR3 coding sequence is TGTGCCAGCAGTGAGGGTATTTCAGTGGGGGATACGCAGTATTTT. Translated: CASSEGISVGDTQYF. The chain combines TRBV6-1 with TRBJ2-3; no firm D call. The germline gives CDR1 MNHNS, CDR2 SASEGT. The CDR3 runs to 15 residues. Deletions cut 3 bases from V and 6 bases from J, with 16 bases between.